These T cell receptor beta chains were read from a single sample in a study of blood T cell repertoires in COVID-19. Method: immunoSEQ multiplex PCR; TCRdb's copy keeps in-frame clones and lacks some. This sample has about 190,000 clones, with roughly four fifths found just once. Sequenced input: peripheral blood. These receptors came from a woman in her 50s with acute or convalescent COVID-19. The CDR3 runs from the conserved cysteine through the conserved F or W. The D gene is left open where the match is weak. Size values are once, few and many counts, or a class for expanded clones, and some rows have none.

clone_size,v_call,d_call,j_call,cdr3_aa,cdr3_nt
.,TRBV10-2,TRBD1,TRBJ2-7,CASSEWTGQTYEQYF,TGCGCCAGCAGTGAGTGGACGGGACAGACCTACGAGCAGTACTTC
.,TRBV5-1,.,TRBJ2-4,CASSWTYTGNQNIQYF,TGCGCCAGCAGCTGGACCTACACAGGGAATCAAAACATTCAGTACTTC
.,TRBV29-1,TRBD1,TRBJ1-5,CSYRQGLNQPQHF,TGCAGTTATCGACAGGGGCTTAATCAGCCCCAGCATTTT
.,TRBV18,.,TRBJ1-1,CASSPRLTSAFF,TGTGCCAGCTCACCCCGTTTGACTTCGGCTTTCTTT
once,TRBV6-5,.,TRBJ1-2,CASSYSSGGAFYGYTF,TGTGCCAGCAGTTACTCCTCGGGAGGAGCCTTCTATGGCTACACCTTC
.,TRBV9,TRBD2,TRBJ2-2,CAGSAGSANTGELFF,TGTGCCGGGTCAGCGGGATCCGCGAACACCGGGGAGCTGTTTTTT
.,TRBV9,TRBD2,TRBJ2-1,CASSVAPGTSSYNEQFF,TGTGCCAGCAGCGTAGCCCCCGGGACTAGCTCCTACAATGAGCAGTTCTTC
.,TRBV6-5,.,TRBJ2-5,CASSFGTWSGQETQYF,TGTGCCAGCAGTTTTGGGACATGGTCGGGGCAGGAGACCCAGTACTTC
medium-sized,TRBV6-5,TRBD1,TRBJ1-2,CASIWAGGYGYTF,TGTGCCAGCATTTGGGCAGGGGGGTATGGCTACACCTTC
.,TRBV7-2,.,TRBJ1-2,CASSLQSDYGYTF,TGTGCCAGCAGCTTACAGTCCGACTATGGCTACACCTTC
.,TRBV10-3,TRBD1,TRBJ1-2,CAISKTGANYGYTF,TGTGCCATCAGTAAGACAGGGGCGAACTATGGCTACACCTTC
.,TRBV28,.,TRBJ2-7,CASSNRAHLYEQYF,TGTGCCAGCAGCAACAGGGCCCATCTCTACGAGCAGTACTTC
.,TRBV3-1/TRBV3-2,TRBD2,TRBJ2-7,CASSQVVWEGEQYF,TGTGCCAGCAGCCAAGTCGTGTGGGAGGGGGAGCAGTACTTC
.,TRBV6-5,.,TRBJ1-2,CASSSGPQSSYGYTF,TGTGCCAGCAGTTCAGGGCCGCAATCCTCCTATGGCTACACCTTC
few,TRBV7-2,.,TRBJ2-3,CASSLDAGTDTQYF,TGTGCCAGCAGCTTAGACGCCGGGACAGATACGCAGTATTTT
.,TRBV5-1,.,TRBJ1-2,CASSSGQNIGYTF,TGCGCCAGCAGCAGTGGACAGAACATTGGCTACACCTTC
.,TRBV30,.,TRBJ1-5,CAWSPYGRGPQHF,TGTGCCTGGAGTCCTTACGGTCGAGGGCCCCAGCATTTT
.,TRBV6-6,TRBD2,TRBJ2-2,CASSPPSGRASGELFF,TGTGCCAGCAGTCCACCTAGCGGGAGGGCGTCTGGGGAGCTGTTTTTT
.,TRBV19,TRBD2,TRBJ2-3,CASSRSGGEADTQYF,TGTGCCAGTAGTCGTAGCGGGGGGGAGGCAGATACGCAGTATTTT
.,TRBV5-4,TRBD1,TRBJ1-5,CASSLGTGSQPQHF,TGTGCCAGCAGCTTGGGGACAGGGAGCCAGCCCCAGCATTTT
once,TRBV6-5,.,TRBJ2-1,CASSYGQSNEQFF,TGTGCCAGCAGTTACGGACAGTCCAATGAGCAGTTCTTC
.,TRBV11-2,.,TRBJ2-7,CASSRDRYFEQYF,TGTGCCAGCAGCCGTGACAGGTATTTCGAGCAGTACTTC
.,TRBV28,TRBD1,TRBJ1-4,CASRGQGIEKLFF,TGTGCCAGCCGGGGACAGGGGATTGAAAAACTGTTTTTT
few,TRBV19,.,TRBJ2-1,CASSIAGSDYEFF,TGTGCCAGTAGTATTGCGGGATCCGATTACGAGTTCTTC
.,TRBV5-5,.,TRBJ1-5,CASSLEGGNQPQHF,TGTGCCAGCAGTTTGGAGGGAGGCAATCAGCCCCAGCATTTT
.,TRBV6-5,TRBD1,TRBJ2-7,CASRDRNLGHEQYF,TGTGCCAGCAGGGACAGGAACCTTGGGCACGAGCAGTACTTC
.,TRBV7-8,.,TRBJ1-6,CASSSDAGQGNSPLHF,TGTGCCAGCAGCTCGGACGCAGGGCAGGGGAATTCACCCCTCCACTTT
.,TRBV5-1,TRBD2,TRBJ2-3,CASNIEASGTQYF,TGCGCCAGCAACATTGAGGCTAGCGGTACGCAGTATTTT
.,TRBV7-2,TRBD2,TRBJ2-7,CASSPQGTSGSSYEQYF,TGTGCCAGCAGCCCGCAAGGGACTAGCGGGAGCTCCTACGAGCAGTACTTC
few,TRBV2,TRBD1,TRBJ1-2,CASSPKGGTGPYGYTF,TGTGCCAGCAGCCCAAAAGGAGGGACAGGGCCCTATGGCTACACCTTC
.,TRBV11-2,TRBD2,TRBJ2-3,CASGSGGAGADTQYF,TGTGCCAGCGGTAGCGGGGGGGCGGGGGCAGATACGCAGTATTTT
.,TRBV5-5,.,TRBJ2-6,CASSLGPGSGANVLTF,TGTGCCAGCAGCTTGGGGCCGGGATCAGGGGCCAACGTCCTGACTTTC
.,TRBV24-1,TRBD1,TRBJ2-2,CATSDPGQAVTGELFF,TGTGCCACCAGTGATCCGGGACAGGCTGTAACCGGGGAGCTGTTTTTT
few,TRBV3-1/TRBV3-2,.,TRBJ1-4,CASSQGAHSNEKLFF,TGTGCCAGCAGCCAAGGGGCCCACAGTAATGAAAAACTGTTTTTT
.,TRBV3-1/TRBV3-2,TRBD2,TRBJ2-2,CASRFGLAERGTGELFF,TGTGCCAGCAGATTTGGACTAGCGGAGCGGGGCACCGGGGAGCTGTTTTTT
few,TRBV6-2/TRBV6-3,.,TRBJ2-7,CASSYPPGLVYEQYF,TGTGCCAGCAGTTACCCCCCAGGGCTGGTCTACGAGCAGTACTTC
once,TRBV3-1/TRBV3-2,.,TRBJ1-2,CASSQERGLYGYTF,TGTGCCAGCAGCCAAGAACGCGGCCTCTATGGCTACACCTTC
.,TRBV7-9,.,TRBJ1-5,CASSSSDSYSNQPQHF,TGTGCCAGCAGCTCATCAGACAGCTATAGCAATCAGCCCCAGCATTTT
.,TRBV7-6,TRBD2,TRBJ2-1,CASSLDPSGRNNEQFF,TGTGCCAGCAGCTTAGATCCTAGCGGGAGAAACAATGAGCAGTTCTTC
.,TRBV12-3/TRBV12-4,.,TRBJ2-7,CASSLSPEEQYF,TGTGCCAGCAGTTTATCCCCAGAAGAGCAGTACTTC
.,TRBV6-1,.,TRBJ2-7,CASSEGQAYMGAKEQYF,TGTGCCAGCAGTGAAGGACAGGCCTATATGGGGGCAAAAGAGCAGTACTTC
once,TRBV5-1,TRBD1,TRBJ1-2,CASSPFSGQGKRGYTF,TGCGCCAGCAGCCCCTTTTCGGGACAGGGAAAGCGCGGCTACACCTTC
.,TRBV12-5,.,TRBJ2-1,CASGGSGYNEQFF,TGTGCTAGTGGCGGGTCCGGATACAATGAGCAGTTCTTC
.,TRBV4-3,.,TRBJ1-1,CASSQGTANTEAFF,TGCGCCAGCAGCCAAGGGACAGCGAACACTGAAGCTTTCTTT
.,TRBV19,.,TRBJ2-7,CASSRQATYEQYF,TGTGCCAGTAGCCGGCAGGCCACCTACGAGCAGTACTTC
.,TRBV6-5,.,TRBJ2-7,CASLNSGSYEQYF,TGTGCCAGCCTTAATAGCGGCTCCTACGAGCAGTACTTC
.,TRBV6-5,.,TRBJ2-5,CASSSQVGGLETQYF,TGTGCCAGCAGTTCCCAAGTGGGGGGGCTAGAGACCCAGTACTTC
.,TRBV27,TRBD2,TRBJ2-1,CASSPGGRRVAEQFF,TGTGCCAGCAGTCCGGGGGGGCGCCGAGTTGCTGAGCAGTTCTTC
once,TRBV19,.,TRBJ1-1,CASSIAGNRNTEAFF,TGTGCCAGTAGTATAGCGGGAAACCGGAACACTGAAGCTTTCTTT
.,TRBV12-3/TRBV12-4,.,TRBJ2-3,CASSLRGTDTQYF,TGTGCCAGCAGTCTCAGGGGCACAGATACGCAGTATTTT
.,TRBV6-6,TRBD1,TRBJ2-7,CASSPTGVYEQYF,TGTGCCAGCAGCCCGACAGGGGTCTACGAGCAGTACTTC